Listed here are 10 T cell receptor beta chains from one sample, sequenced in a study of shared clonotypes between healthy human individuals. Clones were read by immunoSEQ multiplex PCR, and TCRdb kept only the in-frame ones, dropping some. The sample has about 460,000 clones, 75% to 80% seen once; the top ten hold 12%. Sequenced input: PBMCs. These receptor sequences come from a woman in her forties in good health. Some clones in this sample may be carry-over from other donors' samples.

V and J are TRBV19 and TRBJ1-4; 8 bases line up with TRBD1. The CDR3 is made up of 13 amino acids. The V segment lost 10 bases and the J segment 8 bases; nucleotides outside the gene matches: 9. Germline-derived CDR1 and CDR2 are LNHDA and SQIVND (reference sequence). The CDR3 region is CATDRGLGEKLFF. The CDR3 bases are TGTGCCACCGACAGGGGATTGGGGGAAAAACTGTTTTTT.

The chain is built from TRBV6-1 and TRBJ2-1; the match to TRBD2 covers 11 bases. Germline trimming cut 8 bases from V and 10 bases from J; bases unmatched to any gene: 10. The CDR3 has 14 residues. Germline V gives CDR1 MNHNS, CDR2 SASEGT. The CDR3 coding sequence is TGTGCCAGCCTAGCTAGCGGGAGGAGGGGCGAGCAGTTCTTC. Translating it yields CASLASGRRGEQFF.

The rearrangement uses TRBV7-9 and TRBJ2-2; D is ambiguous. The length of the CDR3 is 12 residues. V lost 2 bases, J lost 7 bases, and 5 bases lay in between. The V gene's germline CDR1 is SEHNR and CDR2 FQNEAQ (reference sequence). Here the CDR3 DNA reads TGTGCCAGCAGCTTATTGGGCGGGGAGCTGTTTTTT. This translates into CASSLLGGELFF.

The V and J genes are TRBV2 and TRBJ2-7; 7 bases line up with TRBD2. Germline CDR1 SNHLY, CDR2 FYNNEI. Losses at the gene ends were 2 bases for V and 4 bases for J; bases not matched to a gene: 11. There are 16 residues in the CDR3. DNA of the CDR3: TGTGCCAGCAGTGAAATTATAGGGAGGGCCCGGTACGAGCAGTACTTC. This codes for CASSEIIGRARYEQYF.

This clone was seen more than once but under ten times. The genes are TRBV28 and TRBJ2-5, with TRBD1 matching over 8 bases. The V segment lost 6 bases and the J segment 5 bases; nucleotides outside the gene matches: 8. The CDR3 has 14 amino acids. The V gene's germline CDR1 is MDHEN and CDR2 SYDVKM. CDR3 nucleotides: TGTGCCAGCAGCCAATGGACAGGGCGGGAGACCCAGTACTTC. It yields the protein CASSQWTGRETQYF.

This clone was seen more than once but under ten times. The sample contains more than one DNA sequence encoding this CDR3. The chain carries TRBV5-1 and TRBJ2-5; the D is unclear. The CDR3 loop spans 13 amino acids. V gave up 0 bases and J gave up 4 bases, with 7 bases separating them. Germline CDR1 and CDR2: SGHRS and YFSETQ. The CDR3 sequence: CASSLGVAETQYF. Here the CDR3 DNA reads TGCGCCAGCAGCTTGGGGGTTGCAGAGACCCAGTACTTC.

V and J are TRBV7-2 and TRBJ1-4; a weak D match, TRBD1 (6 bases). Germline CDR1 SGHTA, CDR2 FQGNSA. The germline V and J ends were trimmed by 5 bases and 2 bases, with 9 bases remaining between them. The CDR3 loop spans 14 amino acids. The chain's CDR3 is CASSTGFTNEKLFF. CDR3 nucleotides: TGTGCCAGCAGCACAGGGTTCACTAATGAAAAACTGTTTTTT.

The chain has TRBV18 and TRBJ2-5; TRBD2 agrees at 14 bases. The length of the CDR3 is 17 residues. Germline loops: CDR1 KGHSH, CDR2 LQKENI. The trim removed 3 bases at V and 4 bases at J, leaving 7 bases unmatched. The CDR3 DNA reads TGTGCCAGCTCACCCTTAAGACTAGCGGGAGGGAGAGAGACCCAGTACTTC. Its protein is CASSPLRLAGGRETQYF.

V gene TRBV2 combines with J gene TRBJ1-6; TRBD1 is a possible D gene (5 bases). Germline lookup yields CDR1 SNHLY and CDR2 FYNNEI. The CDR3 runs 16 residues. Trimming shortened V by 2 bases and J by 8 bases, and 16 bases separated the two germline ends. This CDR3 is CASSERLTDTYSPLHF. The CDR3 DNA reads as TGTGCCAGCAGTGAAAGATTGACAGATACGTATTCACCCCTCCACTTT.

Comments on this clone: A much more abundant neighbour one base away suggests this may be a read error. The chain carries TRBV25-1 and TRBJ1-4; perhaps TRBD1 as D (6 bases). Trimming removed 4 bases at V and 6 bases at J, with 15 bases between. Germline CDR1 MGHDK, CDR2 SYGVNS. The CDR3 has 15 amino acids. Here the CDR3 DNA reads TGTGCCAGCAGTGGATCTGTAGGGGGTGATGAAAAACTGTTTTTT. Amino acids: CASSGSVGGDEKLFF.